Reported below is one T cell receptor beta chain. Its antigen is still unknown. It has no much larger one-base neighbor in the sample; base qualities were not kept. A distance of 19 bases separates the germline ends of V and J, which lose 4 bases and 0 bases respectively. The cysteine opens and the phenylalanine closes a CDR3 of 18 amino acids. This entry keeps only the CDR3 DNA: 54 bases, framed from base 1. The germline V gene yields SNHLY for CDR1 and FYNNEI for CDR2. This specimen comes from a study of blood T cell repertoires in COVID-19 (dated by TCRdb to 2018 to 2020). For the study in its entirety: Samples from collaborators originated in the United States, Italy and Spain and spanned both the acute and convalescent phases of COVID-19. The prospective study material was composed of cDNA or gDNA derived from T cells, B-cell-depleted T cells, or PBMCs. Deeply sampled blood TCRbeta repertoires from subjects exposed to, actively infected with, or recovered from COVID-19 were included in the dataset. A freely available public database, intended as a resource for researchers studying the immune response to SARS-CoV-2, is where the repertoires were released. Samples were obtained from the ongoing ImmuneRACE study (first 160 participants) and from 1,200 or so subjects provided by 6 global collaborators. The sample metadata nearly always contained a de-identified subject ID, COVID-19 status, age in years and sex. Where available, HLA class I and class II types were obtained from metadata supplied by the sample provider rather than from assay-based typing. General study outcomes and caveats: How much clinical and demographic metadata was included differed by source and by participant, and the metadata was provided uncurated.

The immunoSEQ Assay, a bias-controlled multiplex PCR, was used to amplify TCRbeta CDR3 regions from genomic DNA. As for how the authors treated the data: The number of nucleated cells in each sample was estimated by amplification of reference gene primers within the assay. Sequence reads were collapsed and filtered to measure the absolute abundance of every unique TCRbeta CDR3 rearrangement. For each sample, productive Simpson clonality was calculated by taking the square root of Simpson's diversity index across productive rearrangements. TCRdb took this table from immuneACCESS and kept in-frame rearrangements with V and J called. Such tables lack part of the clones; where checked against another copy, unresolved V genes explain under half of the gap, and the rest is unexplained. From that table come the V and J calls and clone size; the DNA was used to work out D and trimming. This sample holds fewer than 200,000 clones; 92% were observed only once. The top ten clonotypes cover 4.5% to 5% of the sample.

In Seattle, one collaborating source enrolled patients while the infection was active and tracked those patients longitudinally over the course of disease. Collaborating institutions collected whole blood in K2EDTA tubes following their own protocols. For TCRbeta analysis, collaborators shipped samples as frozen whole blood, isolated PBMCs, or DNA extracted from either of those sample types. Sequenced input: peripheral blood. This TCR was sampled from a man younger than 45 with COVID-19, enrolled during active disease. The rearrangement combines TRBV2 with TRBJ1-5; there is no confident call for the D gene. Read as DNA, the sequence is TGTGCCAGCAGTGGTGTTGGCAGGAGGATCTATAGCAATCAGCCCCAGCATTTT. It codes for CASSGVGRRIYSNQPQHF.